This entry lists 14 T cell receptor beta chains sequenced from one sample in a study of blood T cell repertoires in COVID-19. The method was immunoSEQ multiplex PCR; TCRdb's version includes in-frame clones alone and lacks a portion of them. The sample includes about 4,700 clones, over 75% of them seen just once. The sample was peripheral blood. Receptors were obtained from an older man with active COVID-19.

The chain carries TRBV6-1 and TRBJ2-3; D is ambiguous. The CDR3 runs to 14 residues. The V end was cut by 1 base, the J end by 0 bases, with 5 bases between. Germline V gene sequence: CDR1 MNHNS, CDR2 SASEGT. The CDR3, as DNA: TGTGCCAGCAGTGAAGGGGCTAGCACAGATACGCAGTATTTT. It yields the protein CASSEGASTDTQYF.

The gene calls are TRBV27 and TRBJ2-1, with TRBD1 matching over 9 bases. The CDR3 is made up of 20 amino acids. Germline trimming cut 7 bases from V and 4 bases from J; bases unmatched to any gene: 23. Germline V gives CDR1 MNHEY, CDR2 SMNVEV (reference sequence). The CDR3: CASIPTAGQGFMGIYNEQFF. DNA for the CDR3: TGTGCCAGCATTCCCACAGCGGGACAGGGCTTTATGGGGATTTACAATGAGCAGTTCTTC.

This sequence joins TRBV28 and TRBJ2-5; 9 bases fit TRBD2. The CDR3 spans 16 residues. Germline CDR1 and CDR2: MDHEN and SYDVKM. J lost 5 bases, V lost 4 bases, and 11 bases had no gene match. The CDR3 here is CASSSLAGAPRETQYF. In nucleotides, the CDR3 is TGTGCCAGCAGTTCCTTAGCGGGGGCACCAAGGGAGACCCAGTACTTC.

This chain joins TRBV7-8 and TRBJ1-6; D unresolved. Germline-derived CDR1 and CDR2 are SGHVS and FQNEAQ. Between the trimmed V and J ends, which lost 2 bases and 8 bases, there was a span of 10 bases. The CDR3 covers 14 residues. CDR3 region: CASSLNLSDSPLHF. As DNA, the CDR3 is TGTGCCAGCAGCTTAAACTTGTCGGATTCACCCCTCCACTTT. Using reference TRBV7-8 and TRBJ1-6 for the parts outside the CDR3, the full variable domain is GAGVSQSPRYKVAKRGQDVALRCDPISGHVSLFWYQQALGQGPEFLTYFQNEAQLDKSGLPSDRFFAERPEGSVSTLKIQRTQQEDSAVYLCASSLNLSDSPLHFGNGTRLTVT.

In this sample, this clone turned up once. The chain employs TRBV4-3 and TRBJ2-3; no definite D call. Germline loops: CDR1 LGHNA, CDR2 YSLEER. The CDR3 extends over 16 amino acids. Trimming pared 1 base from V and 2 bases from J, leaving 13 bases between. The CDR3 reads CASSQVRVFHTDTQYF. CDR3 DNA: TGCGCCAGCAGCCAAGTCCGGGTCTTCCACACAGATACGCAGTATTTT.

The chain combines TRBV11-2 with TRBJ2-5; TRBD1 matches 11 bases. Germline values: CDR1 SGHAT, CDR2 FQNNGV. The CDR3 has 17 residues. The trim removed 5 bases at V and 5 bases at J, leaving 13 bases unmatched. CDR3 in DNA: TGTGCCAGCAGCCCCTCCTTGGGACAGGGGGGTTGGGAGACCCAGTACTTC. It translates to CASSPSLGQGGWETQYF.

This sequence joins TRBV29-1 and TRBJ1-1; D perhaps matches TRBD1 (5 bases). Germline V CDR1 and CDR2: SQVTM, ANQGSEA. The CDR3 has 12 amino acids. V lost 7 bases and J 6 bases, leaving 15 bases between the germline ends. In nucleotides, the CDR3 is TGCAGCGGGGGGGGAGGCAGCGCTGAAGCTTTCTTT. This translates into CSGGGGSAEAFF.

This clone showed up just once. The chain employs TRBV19 and TRBJ2-7; D is undetermined. Looked up from germline, CDR1 is LNHDA and CDR2 is SQIVND (reference sequence). The V end lost 4 bases, the J end lost 1 base, and 14 bases lay between the germline ends. This CDR3 region has 15 residues. CDR3 sequence: CASSTLSFASYEQYF. The DNA of the CDR3 is TGTGCCAGTAGTACACTATCGTTCGCTTCCTACGAGCAGTACTTC.

V gene TRBV7-2 combines with J gene TRBJ2-3, with 13 nucleotides matching TRBD2. The trim removed 2 bases at V and 9 bases at J, leaving 5 bases unmatched. The CDR3 loop spans 15 amino acids. CDR1 SGHTA and CDR2 FQGNSA come from the germline V gene. CDR3 amino acids: CASSLTSGGAITQYF. The CDR3 DNA reads as TGTGCCAGCAGCTTAACTAGCGGGGGGGCCATCACGCAGTATTTT.

The chain links TRBV27 to TRBJ1-6; the D gene is possibly TRBD1 (6 bases). This CDR3 is 15 amino acids long. Trimming took 2 bases from V and 7 from J, leaving 12 bases between them. CDR1 is MNHEY, CDR2 SMNVEV, per germline (reference sequence). This CDR3 is CASSLLGTRNSPLHF. As DNA, the CDR3 is TGTGCCAGCAGTTTACTTGGGACAAGAAATTCACCCCTCCACTTT.

This clone has a handful of counts. V is TRBV19 and J is TRBJ2-2, with unresolved D. The CDR3 is 14 residues long. Germline values: CDR1 LNHDA, CDR2 SQIVND (reference sequence). V gave up 7 bases and J gave up 6 bases, with 15 bases separating them. CDR3 sequence (DNA): TGTGCCAGTAAATCGGAGTACTCTGCCGGGGAGCTGTTTTTT. Protein product: CASKSEYSAGELFF. Based on the CDR3 plus reference TRBV19 and TRBJ2-2, the full variable domain is DGGITQSPKYLFRKEGQNVTLSCEQNLNHDAMYWYRQDPGQGLRLIYYSQIVNDFQKGDIAEGYSVSREKKESFPLTVTSAQKNPTAFYLCASKSEYSAGELFFGEGSRLTVL.

V is TRBV7-2 and J is TRBJ2-3, with D perhaps matching TRBD2 (6 bases). The CDR3 extends over 14 amino acids. Germline lookup yields CDR1 SGHTA and CDR2 FQGNSA. Trimming cost V 4 bases and J 2 bases, with 10 bases left between them. CDR3: CASSWGDSTDTQYF. In DNA, the CDR3 is TGTGCCAGCAGCTGGGGGGACTCCACAGATACGCAGTATTTT. The whole variable domain, filled in from reference TRBV7-2 and TRBJ2-3, reads GAGVSQSPSNKVTEKGKDVELRCDPISGHTALYWYRQSLGQGLEFLIYFQGNSAPDKSGLPSDRFSAERTGGSVSTLTIQRTQQEDSAVYLCASSWGDSTDTQYFGPGTRLTVL.

The J gene is TRBJ1-6, the V gene TRBV28; the D gene is possibly TRBD1 (5 bases). The CDR3 sequence is 16 residues long. Trimming left V 5 bases short and J 0 bases short, with 11 bases between. From germline, CDR1 is MDHEN and CDR2 SYDVKM. In DNA form, the CDR3 reads TGTGCCAGCAGTAGGGACTGGAGCTCCTATAATTCACCCCTCCACTTT. Translated: CASSRDWSSYNSPLHF.

This clone was seen only a few times. The chain combines TRBV27 with TRBJ1-5; 7 bases are shared with TRBD1. Germline lookup yields CDR1 MNHEY and CDR2 SMNVEV (reference sequence). With 6 bases clipped from V and 7 bases from J, the junction kept 15 bases outside the gene matches. The CDR3 contains 16 residues. The CDR3 nucleotides are TGTGCCAGCAGCCCAACCCTAAGGGGGCGCGGGCAGCCCCAGCATTTT. Its protein is CASSPTLRGRGQPQHF.